This record covers a single TCR beta chain. The antigen is undetermined. The table came from immunoSEQ multiplex PCR; TCRdb's copy has only in-frame clones and leaves some out. The data hold around 60,000 clones, with around 94% observed a single time. The data originate from a study of PD-1 blockade in classical Hodgkin lymphoma. The study's findings and limits: CD4+ TCR diversity rose significantly by C4D1, and CD8+ TCR diversity did not. The study reported lower baseline TCR diversity in newly diagnosed patients than in healthy donors. Patients who responded completely had about the same baseline diversity as newly diagnosed patients.

V gave up 9 bases and J gave up 5 bases; unmatched junction bases: 5. This CDR3 contains 12 residues. CDR1 is LNHDA and CDR2 is SQIVND in the germline V gene (reference sequence). Regarding time point: cycle 4 day 1 (C4D1), after more than 5 weeks of nivolumab. No patient escaped relapse after autologous stem cell transplantation, and brentuximab vedotin exposure varied. Sequenced here: peripheral blood mononuclear cells (PBMCs), sampled before the fourth cycle of nivolumab. The chain joins TRBV19 to TRBJ1-2; 8 bases are a match to TRBD1. This receptor was taken from a human donor with classical Hodgkin lymphoma. CDR3 amino acids: CARGDRSYGYTF. CDR3 nucleotides: TGTGCCAGAGGGGACAGGAGTTATGGCTACACCTTC. The full variable domain, its missing parts supplied by reference TRBV19 and TRBJ1-2, is DGGITQSPKYLFRKEGQNVTLSCEQNLNHDAMYWYRQDPGQGLRLIYYSQIVNDFQKGDIAEGYSVSREKKESFPLTVTSAQKNPTAFYLCARGDRSYGYTFGSGTRLTVV.